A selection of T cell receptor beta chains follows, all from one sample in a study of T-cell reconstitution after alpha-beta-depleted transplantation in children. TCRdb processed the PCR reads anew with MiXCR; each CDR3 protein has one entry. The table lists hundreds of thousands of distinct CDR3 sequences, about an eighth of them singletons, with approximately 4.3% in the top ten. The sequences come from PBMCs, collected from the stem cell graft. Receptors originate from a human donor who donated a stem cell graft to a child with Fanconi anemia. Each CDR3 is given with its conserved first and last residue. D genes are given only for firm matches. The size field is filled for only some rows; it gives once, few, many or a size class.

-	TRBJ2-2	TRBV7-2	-	TGTGCCAGCAGCTTCGACAGGAGGGACACCGGGGAGCTGTTTTTT	CASSFDRRDTGELFF
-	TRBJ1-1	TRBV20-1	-	TGCAGTGCTAGAGATGTGAACTGGGTCCCGTGGACTGAAGCTTTCTTT	CSARDVNWVPWTEAFF
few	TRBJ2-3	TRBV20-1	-	TGCAGTGCTAGAGGCGGCAGGGGGGGTATGGATACGCAGTATTTT	CSARGGRGGMDTQYF
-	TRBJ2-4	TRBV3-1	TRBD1	TGTGCCAGCAGCCAAGATTTCCGGGACAGGGGCGACATTCAGTACTTC	CASSQDFRDRGDIQYF
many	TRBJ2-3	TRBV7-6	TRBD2	TGTGCCAGCAGCCCTAGCGGGGGGACAGATACGCAGTATTTT	CASSPSGGTDTQYF
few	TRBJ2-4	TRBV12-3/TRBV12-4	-	TGTGCCAGCAGTGCCCTTAGGGGGGACCCGCAGGCGGACATTCAGTACTTC	CASSALRGDPQADIQYF
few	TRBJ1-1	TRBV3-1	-	TGTGCCAGCAGCCAAGGGCGGGGGGCTGGAAGAGCTTTCTTT	CASSQGRGAGRAFF
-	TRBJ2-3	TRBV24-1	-	TGTGCCACCAGTGATCCTTCGGACCTCTACACAGATACGCAGTATTTT	CATSDPSDLYTDTQYF
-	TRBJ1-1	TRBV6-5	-	TGTGCCAGCAGTTACTCGGGGGACGGGTTTAACACTGAAGCTTTCTTT	CASSYSGDGFNTEAFF
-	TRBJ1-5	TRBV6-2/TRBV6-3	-	TGTGCCAGCGGCGACAGGCGCAATCAGCCCCAGCATTTT	CASGDRRNQPQHF
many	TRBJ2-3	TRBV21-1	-	TGTGCCAGCAGCATACGGATTAGCACAGATACGCAGTATTTT	CASSIRISTDTQYF
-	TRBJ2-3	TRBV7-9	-	TGTGCCAGCAGCTCAAACAGGGCTTCTTACACAGATACGCAGTATTTT	CASSSNRASYTDTQYF
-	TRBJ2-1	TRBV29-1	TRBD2	TGCAGTGCTCGCGGGACTAGCGGGGGGGGGCCAGATGAGCAGTTCTTC	CSARGTSGGGPDEQFF
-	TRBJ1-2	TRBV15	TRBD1	TGTGCCACCAGCAGAGATTCGGGGAGGACAGGAGTATATGGCTACACCTTC	CATSRDSGRTGVYGYTF
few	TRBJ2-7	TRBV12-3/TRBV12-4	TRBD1	TGTGCCAGCAGTCTCGGACAGGGAAGTAGCGAGCAGTACTTC	CASSLGQGSSEQYF
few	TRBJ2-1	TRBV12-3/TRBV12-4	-	TGTGCCAGCAGGCCGGGTAGTGGCAATGAGCAGTTCTTC	CASRPGSGNEQFF
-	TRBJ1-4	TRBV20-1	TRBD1	TGCAGTGCTAGGGGTGGACAGGGAATCGATGAAAAACTGTTTTTT	CSARGGQGIDEKLFF
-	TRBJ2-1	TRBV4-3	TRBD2	TGCGCCAGCAGCCAAGTCTGGGGTCGTGCTAGCGGGGTGGAGGAGCAGTTCTTC	CASSQVWGRASGVEEQFF
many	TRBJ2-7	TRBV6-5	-	TGTGCCAGCAGTTACTCACTAGGCTCGAACGAGCAGTACTTC	CASSYSLGSNEQYF
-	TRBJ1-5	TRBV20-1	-	TGCAGTGCTAGAGATCGGGTACAGGGAGCCCTCCAGCCCCAGCATTTT	CSARDRVQGALQPQHF
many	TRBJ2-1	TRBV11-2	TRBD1	TGTGCCAGCAGCCCGTCCCGGACAGGGATCAATGAGCAGTTCTTC	CASSPSRTGINEQFF
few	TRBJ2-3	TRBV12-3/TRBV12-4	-	TGTGCCAGCAGCAGACAGCCCCCGGGGACGCAGTATTTT	CASSRQPPGTQYF
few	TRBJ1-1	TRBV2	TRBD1	TGTGCCAGCAGGGATGGACAGGGGGCTGATGAAGCTTTCTTT	CASRDGQGADEAFF
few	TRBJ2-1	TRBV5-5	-	TGTGCCAGCAGCCGGGACTTCTTCTACAATGAGCAGTTCTTC	CASSRDFFYNEQFF
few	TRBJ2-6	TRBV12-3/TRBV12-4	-	TGTGCCAGCAGTGAAACCATCTCAGCGGGCGTCCTGACTTTC	CASSETISAGVLTF
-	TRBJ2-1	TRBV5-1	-	TGCGCCAGCAGCTCCCCGAGGGGGGCTCAGTCCGATGAGCAGTTCTTC	CASSSPRGAQSDEQFF
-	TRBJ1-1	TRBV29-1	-	TGCAGCGTTGGACAGTACACTGAAGCTTTCTTT	CSVGQYTEAFF
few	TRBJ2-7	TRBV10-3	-	TGTGCCATCAGTGACCCCGACATTTACGAGCAGTACTTC	CAISDPDIYEQYF
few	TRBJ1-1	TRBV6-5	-	TGTGCCAGCAGTTACTCGAGGGGAAGGACGAACACTGAAGCTTTCTTT	CASSYSRGRTNTEAFF
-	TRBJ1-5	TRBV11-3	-	TGTGCCAGCACTATTAACGGTCTCAATCAGCCCCAGCATTTT	CASTINGLNQPQHF
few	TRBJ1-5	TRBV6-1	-	TGTGCCAGCAGTGAAGCAATGAGGGGCACGCGGCCCCAGCATTTT	CASSEAMRGTRPQHF
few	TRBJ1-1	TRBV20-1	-	TGCAGTGCCCGGGGGTGGCCCATGAACACTGAAGCTTTCTTT	CSARGWPMNTEAFF
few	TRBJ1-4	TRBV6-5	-	TGTGCCAGCAGGCCCCGGACAGATACTAATGAAAAACTGTTTTTT	CASRPRTDTNEKLFF
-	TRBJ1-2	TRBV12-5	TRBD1	TGTGCTAGTGGGTCGGGACAGCTTCTCTATGGCTACACCTTC	CASGSGQLLYGYTF
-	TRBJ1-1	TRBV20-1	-	TGCAGTGCTAGAGATCTGGTTGGTAGCGAAGCTTTCTTT	CSARDLVGSEAFF
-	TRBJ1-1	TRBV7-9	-	TGTGCCAGCAGCCCTAGACAGCCCCGGAACACTGAAGCTTTCTTT	CASSPRQPRNTEAFF
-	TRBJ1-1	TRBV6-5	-	TGTGCCAGCAGTTACCGGTCGTACCCGGGATCCCGGAAGGCTGAAGCTTTCTTT	CASSYRSYPGSRKAEAFF
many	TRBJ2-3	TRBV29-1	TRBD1	TGCAGCGTGGGGACAGAAGTCACAGATACGCAGTATTTT	CSVGTEVTDTQYF
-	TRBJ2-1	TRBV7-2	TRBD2	TGTGCCAGCAGCTTTGGGGGGGAAGGCCCTTACAATGAGCAGTTCTTC	CASSFGGEGPYNEQFF
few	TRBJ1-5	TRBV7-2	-	TGTGCCAGCAGCCCAGCGCGGGGTCAGCCCCAGCATTTT	CASSPARGQPQHF
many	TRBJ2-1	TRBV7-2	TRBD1	TGTGCCAGCAGCTTAGCGCAGGACAGGGGCAGGTTCTTC	CASSLAQDRGRFF
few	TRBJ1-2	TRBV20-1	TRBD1	TGCAGTGCTGCGGGGACAGTCTATGGCTACACCTTC	CSAAGTVYGYTF
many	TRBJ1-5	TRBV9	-	TGTGCCAGCAGCGTTCAACCTGGAGGAGAACCCCAGCATTTT	CASSVQPGGEPQHF
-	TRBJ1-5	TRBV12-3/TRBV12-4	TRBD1	TGTGCCAGCAGTTCCCCATTGACAGGGGGGAATCAGCCCCAGCATTTT	CASSSPLTGGNQPQHF
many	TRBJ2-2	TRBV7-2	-	TGTGCCAGCAGCTCTCAACCTTCCGGGGAGCTGTTTTTT	CASSSQPSGELFF
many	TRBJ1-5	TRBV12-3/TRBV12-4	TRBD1	TGTGCCAGCTCCCGAGCCAGGGGGGATCAGCCCCAGCATTTT	CASSRARGDQPQHF
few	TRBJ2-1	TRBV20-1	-	TGCAGTGCTAGAGACGGAAGACGATATGAGCAGTTCTTC	CSARDGRRYEQFF
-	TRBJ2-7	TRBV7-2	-	TGTGCCAGCAGCTTAGTAGGCAAGAACTACGAGCAGTACTTC	CASSLVGKNYEQYF
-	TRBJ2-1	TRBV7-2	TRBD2	TGTGCCAGCAGCTTAAGAGCGGGGGCCTTCTGGAATGAGCAGTTCTTC	CASSLRAGAFWNEQFF
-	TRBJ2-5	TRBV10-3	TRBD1	TGTGCCATCAGAATGGGACAGGGGCTCGAGACCCAGTACTTC	CAIRMGQGLETQYF
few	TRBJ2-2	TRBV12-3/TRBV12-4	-	TGTGCCAGCACCCTCTTTACTAGGTCGTACACCGGGGAGCTGTTTTTT	CASTLFTRSYTGELFF
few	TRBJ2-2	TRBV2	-	TGTGCCAGCAGCAACAGACCGAACACCGGGGAGCTGTTTTTT	CASSNRPNTGELFF
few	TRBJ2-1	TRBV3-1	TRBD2	TGTGCCAGCAGCCAAGGCGGACTAGCGGAGAATGAGCAGTTCTTC	CASSQGGLAENEQFF
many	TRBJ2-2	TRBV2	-	TGTGCCAGCACATTGTCCGGGGAGCTGTTTTTT	CASTLSGELFF
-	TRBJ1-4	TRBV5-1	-	TGCGCCAGCAGCTTGAGTGAGGGACGGGAAAAACTGTTTTTT	CASSLSEGREKLFF
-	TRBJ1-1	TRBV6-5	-	TGTGCCAGCAGATTAGCGGGGGGAGACACTGAAGCTTTCTTT	CASRLAGGDTEAFF
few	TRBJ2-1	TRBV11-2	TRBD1	TGTGCCAGCAGCTTGGTCGACAGGGCCACCTCTATCAATGAGCAGTTCTTC	CASSLVDRATSINEQFF
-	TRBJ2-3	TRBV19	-	TGTGCCAGTAGTATTAAGGGTTCAAGGGATACGCAGTATTTT	CASSIKGSRDTQYF
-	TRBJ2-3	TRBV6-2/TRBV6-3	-	TGTGCCAGCAGTTACCGGCAAGGACGGGGAGTAACAGATACGCAGTATTTT	CASSYRQGRGVTDTQYF